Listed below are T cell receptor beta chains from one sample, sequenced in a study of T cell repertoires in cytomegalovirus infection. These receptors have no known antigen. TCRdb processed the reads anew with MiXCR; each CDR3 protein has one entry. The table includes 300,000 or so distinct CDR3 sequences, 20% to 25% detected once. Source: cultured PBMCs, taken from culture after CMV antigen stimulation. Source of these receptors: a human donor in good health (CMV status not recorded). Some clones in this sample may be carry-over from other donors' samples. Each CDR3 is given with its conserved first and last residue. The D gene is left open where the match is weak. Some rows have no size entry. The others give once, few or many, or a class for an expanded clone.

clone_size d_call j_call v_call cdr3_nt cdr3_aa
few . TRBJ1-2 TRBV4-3 TGCGCCAGCAGCCCTCAGGGCCAGAGACCCTATGGCTACACCTTC CASSPQGQRPYGYTF
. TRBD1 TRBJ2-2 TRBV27 TGTGCCAGCAGTCGTCTCGGGACAGGGGGCACCGGGGAGCTGTTTTTT CASSRLGTGGTGELFF
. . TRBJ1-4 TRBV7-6 TGTGCCAGCAGCTCCCGCCCTACAGGGCGGGGAGAAAAACTGTTTTTT CASSSRPTGRGEKLFF
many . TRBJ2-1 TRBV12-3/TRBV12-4 TGTGCCAGCAGTTTTGGACATGAGCAGTTCTTC CASSFGHEQFF
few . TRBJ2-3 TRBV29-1 TGCAGCGCCAGAAGGCAGTCGCGAGATACGCAGTATTTT CSARRQSRDTQYF
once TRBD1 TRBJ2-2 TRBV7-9 TGTGCCAGCCGAACAGGGGAGAACACCGGGGAGCTGTTTTTT CASRTGENTGELFF
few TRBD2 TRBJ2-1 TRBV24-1 TGTGCCACCGGCCGGATCACTAGCGGGAGGGCCGATGAGCAGTTCTTC CATGRITSGRADEQFF
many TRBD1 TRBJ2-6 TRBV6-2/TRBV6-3 TGTGCCAGCAGCGAAGCGACAGGGGGCGCTGGGGCCAACGTCCTGACTTTC CASSEATGGAGANVLTF
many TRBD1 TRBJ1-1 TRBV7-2 TGTGCCAGCAGCCAACCGACAGGGACGACTGAAGCTTTCTTT CASSQPTGTTEAFF
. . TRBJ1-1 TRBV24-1 TGTGCCACCAGTAACCTGAAAAACACTGAAGCTTTCTTT CATSNLKNTEAFF
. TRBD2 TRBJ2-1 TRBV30 TGTGCCTGGAGTCTACAGCGGGAGAGTCAGCAGTTCTTC CAWSLQRESQQFF
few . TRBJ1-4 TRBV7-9 TGTGCCAGCAACAACCCTAGGTTGACTAATGAAAAACTGTTTTTT CASNNPRLTNEKLFF
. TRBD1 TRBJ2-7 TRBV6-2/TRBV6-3 TGTGCCAGCAGTGACCCACAGGGGGAGAAAAACGAGCAGTACTTC CASSDPQGEKNEQYF
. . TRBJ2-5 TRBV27 TGTGCCAGCAGTCGGGTAAATAAAGAGACCCAGTACTTC CASSRVNKETQYF
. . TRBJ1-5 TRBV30 TGTGCCTGGAGTGTACGGTGGGGTCAGCCCCAGCATTTT CAWSVRWGQPQHF
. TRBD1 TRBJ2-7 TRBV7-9 TGTGCCAGCAGCTTATCTGGACAGGGGCGATACGAGCAGTACTTC CASSLSGQGRYEQYF
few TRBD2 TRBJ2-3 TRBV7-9 TGTGCCAGCAGCCACCGGACTAGCGGGAGTACAGATACGCAGTATTTT CASSHRTSGSTDTQYF
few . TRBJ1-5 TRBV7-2 TGTGCCAGCAGCCGCAATGCGGGGTCTGGACAGCCCCAGCATTTT CASSRNAGSGQPQHF
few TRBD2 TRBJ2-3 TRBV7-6 TGTGCCAGCAGCCAAACTAGCGTTTCAGATACGCAGTATTTT CASSQTSVSDTQYF
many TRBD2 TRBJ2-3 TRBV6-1 TGTGCCAGCAGTTCTAGACTAGCGGGAGTGACGGGCACAGATACGCAGTATTTT CASSSRLAGVTGTDTQYF
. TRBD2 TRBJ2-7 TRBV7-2 TGTGCCAGCAGCTTAGTAGCGGGAGTACTTCGGGACGAGCAGTACTTC CASSLVAGVLRDEQYF
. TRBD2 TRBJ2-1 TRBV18 TGTGCCAGCTCACCACAGCGGGATGTGTCCGGTGAGCAGTTCTTC CASSPQRDVSGEQFF
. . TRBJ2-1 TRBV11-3 TGTGCCAGCACCCCCCACGAGGTAGCCGGCCATGAGCAGTTCTTC CASTPHEVAGHEQFF
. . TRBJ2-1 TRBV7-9 TGTGCCAGCAGCTCCCCTCCGAGTTTC CASSSPPSF
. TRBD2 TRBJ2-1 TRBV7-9 TGTGCCAGCAGCTTACTATCTAGCGGGAGAAACAATGAGCAGTTCTTC CASSLLSSGRNNEQFF
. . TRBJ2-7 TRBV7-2 TGTGCCAGCAGCTTAGAGCCCCTCAACTCCTACGAGCAGTACTTC CASSLEPLNSYEQYF
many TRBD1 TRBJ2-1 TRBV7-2 TGTGCCAGCAGCAGGGACAGCCGAACCGGTGAGCAGTTCTTC CASSRDSRTGEQFF
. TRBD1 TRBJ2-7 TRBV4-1 TGCGCCAGCAGCCTTTCAGGGGGAAGCGGCGAGCAGTACTTC CASSLSGGSGEQYF